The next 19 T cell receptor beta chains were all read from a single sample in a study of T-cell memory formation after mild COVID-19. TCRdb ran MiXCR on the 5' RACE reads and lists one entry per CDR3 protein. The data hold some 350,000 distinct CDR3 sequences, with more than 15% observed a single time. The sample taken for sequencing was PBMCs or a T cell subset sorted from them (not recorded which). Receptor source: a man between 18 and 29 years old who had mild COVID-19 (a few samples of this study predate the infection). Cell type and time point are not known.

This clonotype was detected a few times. The CDR3 sequence is CASSQEEGELYEQYF. The CDR3 bases are TGCGCCAGCAGCCAAGAGGAGGGGGAACTCTACGAGCAGTACTTC. The chain is built from TRBV4-1 and TRBJ2-7, with D possibly called TRBD1 or TRBD2 (6 bases each). Germline V gene data show CDR1 as MGHRA and CDR2 as YSYEKL. The CDR3 sequence is 15 residues long. V dropped 0 bases and J dropped 3 bases, with 12 bases sitting between them.

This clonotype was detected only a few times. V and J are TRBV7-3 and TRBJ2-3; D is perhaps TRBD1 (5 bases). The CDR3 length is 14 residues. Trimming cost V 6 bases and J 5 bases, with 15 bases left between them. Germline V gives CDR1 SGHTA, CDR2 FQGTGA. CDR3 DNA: TGTGCCAGCAGTCCACACCTAGACAGAGATACGCAGTATTTT. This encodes CASSPHLDRDTQYF.

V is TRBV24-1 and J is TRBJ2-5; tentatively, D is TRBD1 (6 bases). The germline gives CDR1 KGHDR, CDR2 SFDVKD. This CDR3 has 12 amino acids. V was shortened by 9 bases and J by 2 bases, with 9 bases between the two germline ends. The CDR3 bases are TGTGCCACCCGGGACAAACAAGAGACCCAGTACTTC. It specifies CATRDKQETQYF.

The CDR3 region is CASVQGQGGGEQFF. As DNA, the CDR3 is TGTGCCAGCGTACAAGGACAGGGCGGGGGTGAGCAGTTCTTC. The chain has TRBV7-2 and TRBJ2-1; TRBD1 is a possible D gene (8 bases). Germline loops: CDR1 SGHTA, CDR2 FQGNSA. The CDR3 extends over 14 amino acids. The V gene lost 8 bases and the J gene lost 9 bases, with 20 bases spanning the gap.

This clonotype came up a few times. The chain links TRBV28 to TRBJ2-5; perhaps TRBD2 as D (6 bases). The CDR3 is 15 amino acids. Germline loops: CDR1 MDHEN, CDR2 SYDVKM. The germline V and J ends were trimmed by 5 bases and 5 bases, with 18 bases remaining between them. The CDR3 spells CASSPPPTRGETQYF. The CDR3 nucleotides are TGTGCCAGCAGTCCTCCCCCGACCCGGGGGGAGACCCAGTACTTC.

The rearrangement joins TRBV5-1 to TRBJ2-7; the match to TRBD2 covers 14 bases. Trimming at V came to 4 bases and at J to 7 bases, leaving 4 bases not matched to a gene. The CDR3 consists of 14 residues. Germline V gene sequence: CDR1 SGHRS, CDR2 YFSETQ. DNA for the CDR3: TGCGCCAGCAGCCCCGGACTAGCGGGGGGTGAGCAGTACGTC. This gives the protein CASSPGLAGGEQYV.

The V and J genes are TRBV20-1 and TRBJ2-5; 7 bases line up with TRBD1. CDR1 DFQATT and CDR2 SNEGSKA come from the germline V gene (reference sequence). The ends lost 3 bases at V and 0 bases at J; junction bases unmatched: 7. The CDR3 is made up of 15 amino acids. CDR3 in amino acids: CSARWGQTYQETQYF. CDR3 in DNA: TGCAGTGCTAGGTGGGGACAGACGTACCAAGAGACCCAGTACTTC.

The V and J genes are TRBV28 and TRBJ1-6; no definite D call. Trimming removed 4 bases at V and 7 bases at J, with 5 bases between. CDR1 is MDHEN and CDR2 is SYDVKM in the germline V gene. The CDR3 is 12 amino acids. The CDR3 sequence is CASSYQNSPLHF. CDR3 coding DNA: TGTGCCAGCAGTTATCAGAATTCACCCCTCCACTTT.

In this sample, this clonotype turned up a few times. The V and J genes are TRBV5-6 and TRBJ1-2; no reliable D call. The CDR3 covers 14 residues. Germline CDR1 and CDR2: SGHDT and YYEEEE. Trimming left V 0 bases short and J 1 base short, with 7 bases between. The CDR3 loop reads CASSLGQVNYGYTF. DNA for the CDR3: TGTGCCAGCAGCTTGGGGCAGGTTAACTATGGCTACACCTTC.

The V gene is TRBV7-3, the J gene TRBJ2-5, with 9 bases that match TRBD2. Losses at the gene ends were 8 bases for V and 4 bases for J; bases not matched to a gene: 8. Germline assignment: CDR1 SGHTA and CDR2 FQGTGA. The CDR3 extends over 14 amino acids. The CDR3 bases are TGTGCCAGCTTAGCGAGCGGGGGGAGAGAGACCCAGTACTTC. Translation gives CASLASGGRETQYF.

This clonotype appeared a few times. The CDR3 reads CASSYFAGNEQFF. The CDR3, as DNA: TGTGCCAGCAGTTACTTTGCGGGGAATGAGCAGTTCTTC. This chain connects TRBV6-2 or TRBV6-3 to TRBJ2-1; TRBD2 is a possible D gene (6 bases). The germline V gene has CDR1 MNHEY and CDR2 SVGEGT. Trimming removed 1 base from V and 7 bases from J, with 8 bases in between. This CDR3 contains 13 residues.

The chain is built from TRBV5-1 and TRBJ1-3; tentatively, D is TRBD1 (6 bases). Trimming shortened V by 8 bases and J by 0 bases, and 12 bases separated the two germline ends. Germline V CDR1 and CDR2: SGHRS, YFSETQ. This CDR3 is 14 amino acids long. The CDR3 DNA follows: TGCGCCAGGGGACAACTGATCTCTGGAAACACCATATATTTT. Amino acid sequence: CARGQLISGNTIYF.

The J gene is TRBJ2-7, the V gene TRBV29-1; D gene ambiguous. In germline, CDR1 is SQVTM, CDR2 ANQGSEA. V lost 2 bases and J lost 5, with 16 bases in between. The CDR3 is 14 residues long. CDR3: CSVEKGVKPHEQYF. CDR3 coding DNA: TGCAGCGTTGAAAAAGGCGTAAAACCTCACGAGCAGTACTTC.

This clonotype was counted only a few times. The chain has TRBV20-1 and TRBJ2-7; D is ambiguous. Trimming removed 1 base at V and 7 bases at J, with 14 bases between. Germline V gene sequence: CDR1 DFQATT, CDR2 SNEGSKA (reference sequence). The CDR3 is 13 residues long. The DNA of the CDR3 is TGCAGTGCTAGAGGCACGGTGGTCGAGGAGCAGTACTTC. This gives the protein CSARGTVVEEQYF.

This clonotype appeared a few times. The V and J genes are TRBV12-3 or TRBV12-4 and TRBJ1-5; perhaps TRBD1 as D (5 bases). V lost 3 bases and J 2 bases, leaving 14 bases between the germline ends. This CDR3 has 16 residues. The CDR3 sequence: CASSFSGIFGNQPQHF. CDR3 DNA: TGTGCCAGCAGTTTTTCAGGGATCTTTGGCAATCAGCCCCAGCATTTT.

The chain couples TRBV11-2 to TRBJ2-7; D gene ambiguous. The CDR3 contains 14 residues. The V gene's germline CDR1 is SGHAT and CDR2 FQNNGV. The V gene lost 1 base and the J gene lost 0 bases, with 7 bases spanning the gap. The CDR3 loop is CASSLVASSYEQYF. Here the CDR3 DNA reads TGTGCCAGCAGCTTAGTCGCCAGCTCCTACGAGCAGTACTTC.

The CDR3 loop reads CASSEWGTDNYGYTF. The CDR3 nucleotides are TGTGCCAGCAGTGAATGGGGGACAGATAACTATGGCTACACCTTC. J is TRBJ1-2 and V is TRBV25-1; 7 nucleotides match TRBD1. The CDR3 is made up of 15 amino acids. Germline CDR1 is MGHDK and CDR2 is SYGVNS. The J segment lost 1 base and the V segment lost 1 base, leaving 3 bases of the junction unmatched.

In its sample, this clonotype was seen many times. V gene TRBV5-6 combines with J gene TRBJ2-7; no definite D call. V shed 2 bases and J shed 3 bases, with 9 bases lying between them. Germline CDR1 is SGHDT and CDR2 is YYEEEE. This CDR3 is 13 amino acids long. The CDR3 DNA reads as TGTGCCAGCAGCTTAGACGGTTACTACGAGCAGTACTTC. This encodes CASSLDGYYEQYF. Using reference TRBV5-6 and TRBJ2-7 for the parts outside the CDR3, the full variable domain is DAGVTQSPTHLIKTRGQQVTLRCSPKSGHDTVSWYQQALGQGPQFIFQYYEEEERQRGNFPDRFSGHQFPNYSSELNVNALLLGDSALYLCASSLDGYYEQYFGPGTRLTVT.

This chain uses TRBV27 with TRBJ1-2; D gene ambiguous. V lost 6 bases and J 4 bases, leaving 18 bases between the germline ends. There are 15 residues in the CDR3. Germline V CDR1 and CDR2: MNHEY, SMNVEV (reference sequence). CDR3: CASRAGFETRYGYTF. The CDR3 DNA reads TGTGCCAGCAGAGCTGGGTTTGAGACCCGCTATGGCTACACCTTC.